This T cell receptor beta chain was captured by sequencing in a study of identifying expanded T cells in peripheral blood. General study points: Clone count variance between roughly 2-week samples rose with total template count.

Profiled with immunoSEQ multiplex PCR; TCRdb holds only in-frame clones, not every one. The table lists tens of thousands of clones, around 90% of them singletons. During the collection period, no donor immune events like infections were recorded. Germline V gives CDR1 LGHNA, CDR2 YNFKEQ. The ends were cut back, 2 bases at V and 2 bases at J, with 10 bases in the middle. The CDR3 runs to 15 residues. A word on this clone: Antigen: not known.

This chain joins TRBV4-2 and TRBJ2-1; D possibly corresponds to TRBD2 (5 bases). The origin of this receptor is a person aged 18 to 75 in good health. Sequencing used blood. DNA of the CDR3: TGTGCCAGCAGCCAAAGGGAGACGACCTACAATGAGCAGTTCTTC. Amino acid sequence: CASSQRETTYNEQFF.